What follows describes a single T cell receptor (beta chain). Its antigen is not identified. The conserved closing phenylalanine or tryptophan is absent in this CDR3, likely reflecting a read error. These data come from a study of tumor-infiltrating lymphocytes in primary liver carcinoma. Turning to the study itself: Treatment of the patients' primary liver carcinoma consisted of surgical resection.

The template, about 540 ng total RNA, yielded TCR beta cDNA made with a constant-region primer. Slightly modified ARM-PCR served as the procedure for the TCR beta libraries. These libraries came from three rounds of nested multiplex PCR. The first two PCR rounds, approximately 10 cycles each, used TRBV1-TRBV30 forward primers and a C-beta reverse primer. TCRdb reprocessed the multiplex PCR reads via MiXCR and lists one record per CDR3 protein. The top ten hold about 6.3% of the sample, which has approximately 330,000 distinct CDR3 sequences, approximately 65% seen once. The CDR3 extends over 11 amino acids. Germline V CDR1 and CDR2: ENHRY, SYGVKD. Overall study findings and caveats: Tumor samples exhibited a significantly greater top-250-clone fraction than blood samples (p = 0.039).

Germline DNA was also extracted, with blood RNA taken from unsorted whole blood. This receptor was identified in a man aged 40-49 years with primary liver carcinoma and hepatitis B virus infection. The sample comprised peripheral blood. V and J are TRBV10-3 and TRBJ2-7; D gene unclear. The CDR3 sequence: CVISDQNEQYL. The CDR3 DNA follows: TGTGTCATCAGTGATCAGAACGAGCAGTACTTA.